This record looks at one T cell receptor beta chain sequence and its context. This sample was taken from a study of technical replicates of blood from a handful of donors. The table came from immunoSEQ multiplex PCR; TCRdb's copy has only in-frame clones and leaves some out. The data contain 75,000 to 100,000 clones, about 94% of them seen just once; the ten biggest clones take up over 0.25%. The trim removed 4 bases at V and 2 bases at J, leaving 9 bases unmatched. The CDR3 totals 16 residues. The germline gives CDR1 MRHNA, CDR2 SNTAGT. The chain links TRBV6-4 to TRBJ2-7; 9 bases are shared with TRBD2. The sequenced material came from T cells isolated from PBMCs. The sequence came from a human donor in good health. The CDR3 region is CASSASKGGRAYEQYF. The CDR3 DNA reads as TGTGCCAGCAGTGCCTCCAAGGGCGGGAGGGCCTACGAGCAGTACTTC.